One sample yielded the 10 T cell receptor beta chains listed below, sequenced in a study of blood T cell repertoires in COVID-19. The assay was immunoSEQ multiplex PCR, and TCRdb's table has in-frame clones only and misses some. The sample consists of approximately 210,000 clones, less than 90% of them appearing once. The sample comprised peripheral blood. All receptors come from a woman in her 70s with acute or convalescent COVID-19.

In regard to this clone: The same CDR3 also results from other DNA sequences found in this sample. This rearrangement joins TRBV3-1 (or the pseudogene TRBV3-2) to TRBJ2-3; 8 bases line up with TRBD2. This CDR3 comprises 13 residues. With V trimmed by 3 bases and J by 4 bases, 0 bases remained unmatched. CDR1 is LGHDT, CDR2 YNNKEL, per germline (reference sequence). The CDR3 loop reads CASSQRGADTQYF. DNA of the CDR3: TGTGCCAGCAGCCAGCGGGGGGCAGATACGCAGTATTTT.

The V and J genes are TRBV28 and TRBJ1-2; 10 nucleotides align to TRBD1. CDR1 and CDR2 from the germline V gene are MDHEN and SYDVKM. CDR3 length: 15 residues. After removal of 4 bases from V and 10 bases from J, the junction contained 12 bases not matched to a gene. DNA for the CDR3: TGTGCCAGCAGTTCAGTGGGGACAGGGGCCCGGCTCTACACCTTC. This sequence encodes CASSSVGTGARLYTF.

The gene calls are TRBV19 and TRBJ2-2; 7 bases match TRBD2. This CDR3 has 15 amino acids. Per germline, CDR1 LNHDA and CDR2 SQIVND (reference sequence). Trimming cost V 7 bases and J 6 bases; bases outside gene matches: 11. The CDR3 sequence is CASTDLAGVSGELFF. The CDR3 DNA is TGTGCCAGTACGGATCTGGCGGGAGTTTCCGGGGAGCTGTTTTTT.

V and J are TRBV11-3 and TRBJ1-1; TRBD1 matches 7 bases. The V and J ends lost 5 bases and 4 bases, in that order; junction bases with no gene match: 1. CDR1 SGHNT and CDR2 YENEEA come from the germline V gene. The CDR3 consists of 12 residues. The CDR3 loop reads CASSEGATEAFF. CDR3 bases: TGTGCCAGCAGCGAGGGGGCCACTGAAGCTTTCTTT. Full variable domain (outside the CDR3, taken from reference TRBV11-3 and TRBJ1-1): EAGVVQSPRYKIIEKKQPVAFWCNPISGHNTLYWYLQNLGQGPELLIRYENEEAVDDSQLPKDRFSAERLKGVDSTLKIQPAELGDSAVYLCASSEGATEAFFGQGTRLTVV.

The chain has TRBV5-8 and TRBJ2-5; D possibly corresponds to TRBD1 (6 bases). V lost 0 bases and J lost 5, with 17 bases in between. The length of the CDR3 is 16 residues. Germline lookup yields CDR1 SGHTS and CDR2 YDEGEE. The CDR3 loop reads CASSLGNRVSGETQYF. As DNA, the CDR3 is TGTGCCAGCAGCTTGGGAAACAGGGTATCGGGGGAGACCCAGTACTTC.

The chain links TRBV12-5 to TRBJ2-1, with 9 nucleotides matching TRBD2. CDR1 is LGHNT, CDR2 FRNRAP, per germline. Trimming removed 7 bases from V and 2 bases from J; junction bases left unmatched: 3. The CDR3 length is 14 residues. CDR3 sequence (DNA): TGTGCTAGTGCGGCTAGCGGGGCCTACAATGAGCAGTTCTTC. It codes for CASAASGAYNEQFF.

This clone was seen a single time. The chain is built from TRBV12-3 or TRBV12-4 and TRBJ1-5, with 9 bases matching TRBD1. CDR3 size: 12 residues. V lost 6 bases, J lost 8 bases, and 2 bases stayed unmatched. DNA for the CDR3: TGTGCCAGCAGGACAGGGGGTGAGCCCCAGCATTTT. As protein: CASRTGGEPQHF.

The chain combines TRBV3-1 (or the pseudogene TRBV3-2) with TRBJ1-1; D is uncertain. CDR3 size: 14 residues. V gave up 4 bases and J gave up 0 bases, with 9 bases separating them. CDR1 LGHDT and CDR2 YNNKEL come from the germline V gene (reference sequence). The CDR3 DNA follows: TGTGCCAGCAGCCGCGGCACCTTGAACACTGAAGCTTTCTTT. Translated: CASSRGTLNTEAFF.

J is TRBJ1-6 and V is TRBV6-5; D gene uncertain. This CDR3 region has 13 residues. Germline V CDR1 and CDR2: MNHEY, SVGAGI. Trimming removed 4 bases from V and 10 bases from J, with 11 bases in between. The CDR3 loop is CASSLLKSSPLHF. The CDR3 nucleotides read TGTGCCAGCAGTTTGCTTAAAAGCTCACCCCTCCACTTT.

The J gene is TRBJ1-4, the V gene TRBV7-8, with 9 bases fitting TRBD1. CDR1 is SGHVS and CDR2 is FQNEAQ in the germline V gene. This CDR3 region has 17 residues. With 4 bases clipped from V and 8 bases from J, the junction kept 14 bases outside the gene matches. Here the CDR3 reads CASSSDRGLGLWEKLFF. Here the CDR3 DNA reads TGTGCCAGCAGCTCGGACAGGGGATTGGGTCTATGGGAAAAACTGTTTTTT. The full variable domain, with the rest looked up from reference TRBV7-8 and TRBJ1-4, is GAGVSQSPRYKVAKRGQDVALRCDPISGHVSLFWYQQALGQGPEFLTYFQNEAQLDKSGLPSDRFFAERPEGSVSTLKIQRTQQEDSAVYLCASSSDRGLGLWEKLFFGSGTQLSVL.